The entry below gives a single T cell receptor beta chain sequence along with its context. Mismatch with germline at one junction end may stem from a read error. Random hexamers primed reverse transcription of about 0.45 to 1 ug RNA. An immunoSEQ multiplex PCR amplified TCR beta CDR3 over 54 Vbeta and 13 Jbeta. TCRdb analysed the immunoSEQ multiplex PCR reads with MiXCR anew, one entry per CDR3 protein. The table has fewer than 300,000 distinct CDR3 sequences, 70% to 90% seen once; the top ten hold about 0.11%. This record belongs to a study of CD8 T cells in Susac syndrome. In contrast to the negatively isolated CD8+ and CD4+ T cells, TEMRA cells were FACS-enriched. This CDR3 comprises 13 residues. Germline V lookup: CDR1 DFQATT, CDR2 SNEGSKA (reference sequence).

The rearrangement joins TRBV20-1 to TRBJ2-7; D uncertain. This clonotype originated in a human donor with multiple sclerosis. Sequencing was done on a sample of CD8+ T cells from PBMCs. The CDR3 region has the DNA TGCAGTGGTAGAGGCAAAAGCTCCTACGAGCAGTACTTC. Protein sequence: CSGRGKSSYEQYF.